The T cell receptor beta chain described here comes from a study of blood T cell repertoires in COVID-19. Per the authors' pipeline: Quantification of nucleated cells was approximated via reference gene primer amplification. Data came from immunoSEQ multiplex PCR; TCRdb stores just in-frame clones and leaves some out. The DNA gave D and trimming, while V, J and clone size come from that table. The top ten hold 1.5% to 2% of the sample, which has under 400,000 clones, more than 70% seen once. This CDR3 has 15 residues. Trimming removed 10 bases at V and 8 bases at J, with 26 bases between. Germline V gives CDR1 LNHDA, CDR2 SQIVND (reference sequence). This clone was seen a single time.

The sample taken for sequencing was peripheral blood. The source is a young woman with COVID-19, enrolled during active disease. The chain combines TRBV19 with TRBJ1-1; weak D call: TRBD1 (6 bases). CDR3 sequence reads: CATTGSPVFPQEAFF. The CDR3 DNA reads as TGTGCCACAACAGGGAGCCCCGTTTTTCCGCAGGAAGCTTTCTTT.